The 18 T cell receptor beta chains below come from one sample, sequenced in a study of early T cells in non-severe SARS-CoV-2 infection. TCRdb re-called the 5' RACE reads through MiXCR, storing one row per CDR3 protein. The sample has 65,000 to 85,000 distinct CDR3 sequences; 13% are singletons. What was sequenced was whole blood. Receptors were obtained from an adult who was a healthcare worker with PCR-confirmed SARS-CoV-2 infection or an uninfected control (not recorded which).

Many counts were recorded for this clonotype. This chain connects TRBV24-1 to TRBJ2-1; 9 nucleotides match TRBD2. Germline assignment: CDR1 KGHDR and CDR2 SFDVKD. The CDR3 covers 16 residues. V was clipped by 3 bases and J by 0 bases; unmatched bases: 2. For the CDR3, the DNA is TGTGCCACCAGTGATCAGACTAGCGGCTCCTACAATGAGCAGTTCTTC. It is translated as CATSDQTSGSYNEQFF.

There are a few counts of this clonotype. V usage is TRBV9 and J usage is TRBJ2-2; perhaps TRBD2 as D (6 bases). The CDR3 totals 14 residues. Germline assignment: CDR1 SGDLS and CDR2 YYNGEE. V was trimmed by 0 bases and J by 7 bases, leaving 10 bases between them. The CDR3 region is CASSVAGRGGELFF. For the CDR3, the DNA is TGTGCCAGCAGCGTAGCCGGGAGAGGCGGGGAGCTGTTTTTT.

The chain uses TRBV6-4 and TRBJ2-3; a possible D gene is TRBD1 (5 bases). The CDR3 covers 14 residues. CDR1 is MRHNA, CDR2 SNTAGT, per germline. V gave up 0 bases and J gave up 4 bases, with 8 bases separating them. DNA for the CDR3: TGTGCCAGCAGTGACTCAGGGGATGCAGATACGCAGTATTTT. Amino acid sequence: CASSDSGDADTQYF.

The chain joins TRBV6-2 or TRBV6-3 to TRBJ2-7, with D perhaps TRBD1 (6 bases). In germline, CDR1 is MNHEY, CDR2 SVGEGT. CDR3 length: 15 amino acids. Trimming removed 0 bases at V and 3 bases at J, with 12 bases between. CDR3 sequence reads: CASSYSSGTHYEQYF. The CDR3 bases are TGTGCCAGCAGTTACTCCTCCGGGACACACTACGAGCAGTACTTC.

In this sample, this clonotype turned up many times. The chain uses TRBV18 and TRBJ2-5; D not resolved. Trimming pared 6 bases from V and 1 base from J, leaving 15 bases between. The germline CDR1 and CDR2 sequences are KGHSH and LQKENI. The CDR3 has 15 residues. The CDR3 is CASSPRTAPQETQYF. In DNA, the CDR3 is TGTGCCAGCTCCCCTCGGACGGCACCCCAAGAGACCCAGTACTTC.

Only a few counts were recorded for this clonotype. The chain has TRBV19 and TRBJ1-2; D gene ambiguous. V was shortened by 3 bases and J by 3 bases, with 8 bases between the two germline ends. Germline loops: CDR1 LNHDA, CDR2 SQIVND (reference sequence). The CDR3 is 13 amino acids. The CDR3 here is CASSIWTYYGYTF. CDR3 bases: TGTGCCAGTAGTATCTGGACCTACTATGGCTACACCTTC.

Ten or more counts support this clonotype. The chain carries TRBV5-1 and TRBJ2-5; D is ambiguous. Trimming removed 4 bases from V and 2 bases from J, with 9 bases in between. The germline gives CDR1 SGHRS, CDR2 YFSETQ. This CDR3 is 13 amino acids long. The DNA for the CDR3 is TGCGCCAGCAGCAAGGAGTCACAAGAGACCCAGTACTTC. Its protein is CASSKESQETQYF.

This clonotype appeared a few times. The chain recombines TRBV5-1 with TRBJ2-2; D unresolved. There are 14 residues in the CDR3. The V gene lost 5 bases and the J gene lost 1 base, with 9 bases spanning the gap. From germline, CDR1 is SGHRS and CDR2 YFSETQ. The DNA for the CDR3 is TGCGCCAGCAGAGGACCGATGAACACCGGGGAGCTGTTTTTT. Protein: CASRGPMNTGELFF.

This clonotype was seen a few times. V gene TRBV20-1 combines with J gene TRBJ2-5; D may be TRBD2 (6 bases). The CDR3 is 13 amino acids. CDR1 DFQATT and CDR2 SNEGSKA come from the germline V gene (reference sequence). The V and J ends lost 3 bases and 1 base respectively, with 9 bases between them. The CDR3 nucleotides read TGCAGTGCTAGTGCGGGGCCCCAAGAGACCCAGTACTTC. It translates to CSASAGPQETQYF.

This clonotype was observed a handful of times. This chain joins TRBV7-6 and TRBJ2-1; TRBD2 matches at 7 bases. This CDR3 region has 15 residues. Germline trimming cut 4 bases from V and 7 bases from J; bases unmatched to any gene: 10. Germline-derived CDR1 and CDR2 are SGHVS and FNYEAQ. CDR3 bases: TGTGCCAGCAGCTCGGAGTCAGGGAGGGTTAATGAGCAGTTCTTC. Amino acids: CASSSESGRVNEQFF.

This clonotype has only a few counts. CDR3 region: CACPERQAGNYGYTF. CDR3 DNA sequence: TGTGCCTGTCCCGAGCGGCAGGCAGGCAACTATGGCTACACCTTC. The V call is TRBV30, the J call TRBJ1-2; D remains ambiguous. The CDR3 runs 15 residues. Trimming took 6 bases from V and 2 from J, leaving 19 bases between them. Germline V gene sequence: CDR1 GTSNPN, CDR2 SVGIG (reference sequence).

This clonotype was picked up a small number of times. The CDR3 nucleotides read TGTGCCAGTGGAGCTAGAGACAATAGCAATCAGCCCCAGCATTTT. Translating gives CASGARDNSNQPQHF. The genes are TRBV2 and TRBJ1-5; unclear D gene. Germline V gene lookup returns CDR1 SNHLY and CDR2 FYNNEI. Trimming shortened V by 9 bases and J by 0 bases, and 15 bases separated the two germline ends. The length of the CDR3 is 15 residues. The full variable domain, completed using reference TRBV2 and TRBJ1-5, is EPEVTQTPSHQVTQMGQEVILRCVPISNHLYFYWYRQILGQKVEFLVSFYNNEISEKSEIFDDQFSVERPDGSNFTLKIRSTKLEDSAMYFCASGARDNSNQPQHFGDGTRLSIL.

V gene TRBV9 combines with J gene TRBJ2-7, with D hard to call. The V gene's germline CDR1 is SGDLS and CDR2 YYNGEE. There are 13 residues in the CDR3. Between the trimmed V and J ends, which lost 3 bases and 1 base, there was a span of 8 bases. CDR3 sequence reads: CASSEGPSYEQYF. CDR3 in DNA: TGTGCCAGCAGCGAGGGCCCATCCTACGAGCAGTACTTC.

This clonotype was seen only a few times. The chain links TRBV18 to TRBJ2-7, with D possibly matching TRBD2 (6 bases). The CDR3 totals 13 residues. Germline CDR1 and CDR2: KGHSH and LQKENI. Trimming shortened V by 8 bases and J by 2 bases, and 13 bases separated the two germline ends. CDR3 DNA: TGTGCCAGCCAGCCCCGGGAGACCTACGAGCAGTACTTC. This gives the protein CASQPRETYEQYF.

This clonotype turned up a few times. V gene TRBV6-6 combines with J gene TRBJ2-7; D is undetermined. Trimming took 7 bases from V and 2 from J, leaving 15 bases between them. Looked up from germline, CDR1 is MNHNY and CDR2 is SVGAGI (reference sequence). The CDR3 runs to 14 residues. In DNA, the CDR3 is TGTGCCAGCACGGCGCAACGCGTGACCTACGAGCAGTACTTC. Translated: CASTAQRVTYEQYF.

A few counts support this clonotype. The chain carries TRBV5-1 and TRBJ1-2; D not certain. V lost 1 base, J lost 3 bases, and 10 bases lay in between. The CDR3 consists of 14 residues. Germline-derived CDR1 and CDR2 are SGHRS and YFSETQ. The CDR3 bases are TGCGCCAGCAGCTTGAAGAGTTTGGACTATGGCTACACCTTC. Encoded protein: CASSLKSLDYGYTF.

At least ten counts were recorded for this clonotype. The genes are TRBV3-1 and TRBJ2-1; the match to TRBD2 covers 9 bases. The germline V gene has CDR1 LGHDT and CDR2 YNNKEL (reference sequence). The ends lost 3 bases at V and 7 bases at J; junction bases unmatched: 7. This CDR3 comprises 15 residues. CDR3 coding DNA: TGTGCCAGCAGCCAGGTAGCGGGAGTTCGGAATGAGCAGTTCTTC. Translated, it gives CASSQVAGVRNEQFF.

The CDR3 protein is CASRRPGLLYEQYF. The CDR3 DNA reads TGTGCCAGCAGGCGACCGGGACTCCTCTACGAGCAGTACTTC. The rearrangement joins TRBV6-2 or TRBV6-3 to TRBJ2-7, with D possibly being TRBD2 (6 bases). The CDR3 is 14 amino acids. Germline V gene lookup returns CDR1 MNHEY and CDR2 SVGEGT. Trimming left V 6 bases short and J 3 bases short, with 15 bases between.